This entry lists 4 T cell receptor beta chains sequenced from one sample in a study of blood T cell repertoires in COVID-19. Using immunoSEQ multiplex PCR, the repertoire was profiled, and TCRdb retains in-frame clones only, with some absent. The sample has a few hundred thousand clones; more than 80% are singletons. The sequenced sample consisted of PBMCs or T cells enriched from blood (not recorded which). The source of these receptors is a man younger than 40 who had recovered from COVID-19.

The CDR3 DNA reads as TGTGCCAGCTCACCGACAGGGGGCGGCAATCAGCCCCAGCATTTT. It translates to CASSPTGGGNQPQHF. The chain uses TRBV18 and TRBJ1-5; 10 bases map to TRBD1. The CDR3 runs 15 residues. Unmatched junction bases numbered 1, after V lost 3 bases and J lost 2 bases. Germline V gives CDR1 KGHSH, CDR2 LQKENI. The full variable domain, with the rest looked up from reference TRBV18 and TRBJ1-5, is NAGVMQNPRHLVRRRGQEARLRCSPMKGHSHVYWYRQLPEEGLKFMVYLQKENIIDESGMPKERFSAEFPKEGPSILRIQQVVRGDSAAYFCASSPTGGGNQPQHFGDGTRLSIL.

The V call is TRBV5-1, the J call TRBJ2-7, with a tentative D call TRBD1 (5 bases). The V end was cut by 4 bases, the J end by 3 bases, with 14 bases between. The CDR3 has 14 residues. Germline lookup yields CDR1 SGHRS and CDR2 YFSETQ. The CDR3 protein is CASSLYSTVYEQYF. As DNA, the CDR3 is TGCGCCAGCAGCCTCTATTCGACAGTCTACGAGCAGTACTTC.

This chain uses TRBV28 with TRBJ2-3, with D unresolved. V lost 6 bases and J lost 2, with 9 bases in between. The CDR3 spans 13 residues. Germline assignment: CDR1 MDHEN and CDR2 SYDVKM. In DNA, the CDR3 is TGTGCCAGCAGCCCACACGACACAGATACGCAGTATTTT. Translation: CASSPHDTDTQYF.

The chain has TRBV28 and TRBJ1-4, with 8 bases fitting TRBD1. CDR1 is MDHEN, CDR2 SYDVKM, per germline. Trimming at V came to 3 bases and at J to 1 base, leaving 4 bases not matched to a gene. The CDR3 loop spans 16 amino acids. CDR3 in DNA: TGTGCCAGCAGTTTGACAGGGGTCGTAACTAATGAAAAACTGTTTTTT. It is translated as CASSLTGVVTNEKLFF. Full variable domain (outside the CDR3, taken from reference TRBV28 and TRBJ1-4): DVKVTQSSRYLVKRTGEKVFLECVQDMDHENMFWYRQDPGLGLRLIYFSYDVKMKEKGDIPEGYSVSREKKERFSLILESASTNQTSMYLCASSLTGVVTNEKLFFGSGTQLSVL.